This paragraph reports one T cell receptor (beta chain). The data originate from a study of blood T cell repertoires in COVID-19. Study as a whole: Samples came from the United States, Italy and Spain, spanning acute and convalescent COVID-19.

V gave up 0 bases and J gave up 1 base, with 7 bases separating them. The CDR3 is 14 residues long. Germline-derived CDR1 and CDR2 are SGHNT and YYREEE (reference sequence). Original processing notes: Reference gene primer amplification gave nucleated cell count estimates. The table came from immunoSEQ multiplex PCR; TCRdb's copy has only in-frame clones and leaves some out. D and trimming come from the DNA, and the V and J calls and clone size come from that table. The sample includes roughly 120,000 clones, around four fifths of them seen just once. The chain has TRBV5-4 and TRBJ1-1; tentatively, D is TRBD1 (5 bases). Specimen: peripheral blood. The receptor's source is a man aged 70-80 years with acute or convalescent COVID-19. CDR3 nucleotides: TGTGCCAGCAGCTTGGGACAGAAGAACACTGAAGCTTTCTTT. Encoded protein: CASSLGQKNTEAFF.